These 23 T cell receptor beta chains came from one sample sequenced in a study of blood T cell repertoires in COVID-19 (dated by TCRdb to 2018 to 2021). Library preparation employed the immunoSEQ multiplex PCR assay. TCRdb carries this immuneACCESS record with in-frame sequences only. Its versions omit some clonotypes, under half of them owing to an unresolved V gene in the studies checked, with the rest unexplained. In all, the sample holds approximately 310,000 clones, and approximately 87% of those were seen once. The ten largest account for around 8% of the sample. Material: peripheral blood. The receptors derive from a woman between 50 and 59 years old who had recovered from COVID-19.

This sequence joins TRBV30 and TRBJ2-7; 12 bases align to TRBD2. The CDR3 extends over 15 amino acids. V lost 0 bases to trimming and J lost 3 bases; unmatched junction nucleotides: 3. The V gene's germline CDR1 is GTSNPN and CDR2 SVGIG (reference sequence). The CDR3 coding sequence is TGTGCCTGGAGTGTAGGACTAGCGGGAATCTACGAGCAGTACTTC. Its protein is CAWSVGLAGIYEQYF.

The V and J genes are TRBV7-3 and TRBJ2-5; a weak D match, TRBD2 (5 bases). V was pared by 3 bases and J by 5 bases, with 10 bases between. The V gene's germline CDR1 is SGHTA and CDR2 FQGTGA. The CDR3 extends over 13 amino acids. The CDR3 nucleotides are TGTGCCAGCAGCTTCACTAGTATGGAGACCCAGTACTTC. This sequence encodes CASSFTSMETQYF.

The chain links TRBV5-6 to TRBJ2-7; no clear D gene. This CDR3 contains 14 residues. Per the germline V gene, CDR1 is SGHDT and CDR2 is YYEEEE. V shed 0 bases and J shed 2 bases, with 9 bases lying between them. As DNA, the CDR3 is TGTGCCAGCAGCTTGGCAGTCAGTACCTACGAGCAGTACTTC. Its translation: CASSLAVSTYEQYF.

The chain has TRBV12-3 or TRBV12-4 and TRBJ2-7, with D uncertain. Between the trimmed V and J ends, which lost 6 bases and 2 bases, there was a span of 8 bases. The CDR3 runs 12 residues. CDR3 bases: TGTGCCAGCAGCCAACGGGCCTACGAGCAGTACTTC. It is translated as CASSQRAYEQYF.

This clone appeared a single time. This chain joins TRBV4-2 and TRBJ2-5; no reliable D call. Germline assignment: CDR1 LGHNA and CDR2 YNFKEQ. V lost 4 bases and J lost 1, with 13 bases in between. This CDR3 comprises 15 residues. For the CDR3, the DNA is TGTGCCAGCAGCCCCCGTCGGAGCTCCCAAGAGACCCAGTACTTC. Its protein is CASSPRRSSQETQYF.

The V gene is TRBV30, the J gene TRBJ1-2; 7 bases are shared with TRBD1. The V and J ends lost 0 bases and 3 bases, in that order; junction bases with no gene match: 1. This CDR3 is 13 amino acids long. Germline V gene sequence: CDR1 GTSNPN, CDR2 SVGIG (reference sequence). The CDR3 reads CAWSVGTDYGYTF. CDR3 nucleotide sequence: TGTGCCTGGAGTGTAGGGACAGACTATGGCTACACCTTC. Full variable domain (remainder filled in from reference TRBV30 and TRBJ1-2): SQTIHQWPATLVQPVGSPLSLECTVEGTSNPNLYWYRQAAGRGLQLLFYSVGIGQISSEVPQNLSASRPQDRQFILSSKKLLLSDSGFYLCAWSVGTDYGYTFGSGTRLTVV.

Written as DNA, the CDR3 is TGTGCCACATACCAGAGAGGGGGGGCTAATGAAAAACTGTTTTTT. It encodes CATYQRGGANEKLFF. The chain joins TRBV28 to TRBJ1-4, with D possibly matching TRBD1 (6 bases). CDR3 length: 15 amino acids. Germline-derived CDR1 and CDR2 are MDHEN and SYDVKM. Deletions cut 10 bases from V and 3 bases from J, with 18 bases between.

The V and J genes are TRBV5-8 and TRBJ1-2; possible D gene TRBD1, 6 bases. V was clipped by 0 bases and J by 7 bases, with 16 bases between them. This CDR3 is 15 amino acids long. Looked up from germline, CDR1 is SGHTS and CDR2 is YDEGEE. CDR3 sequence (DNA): TGTGCCAGCAGCTTGGAGTGGCAGGGGATCTCTGGCTACACCTTC. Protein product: CASSLEWQGISGYTF. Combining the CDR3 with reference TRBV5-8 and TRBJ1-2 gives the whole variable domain EAGVTQSPTHLIKTRGQQATLRCSPISGHTSVYWYQQALGLGLQFLLWYDEGEERNRGNFPPRFSGRQFPNYSSELNVNALELEDSALYLCASSLEWQGISGYTFGSGTRLTVV.

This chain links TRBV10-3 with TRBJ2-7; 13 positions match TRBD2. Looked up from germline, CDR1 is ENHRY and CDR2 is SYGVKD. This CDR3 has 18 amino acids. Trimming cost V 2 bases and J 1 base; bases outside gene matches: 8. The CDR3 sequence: CAISESRTSGGSSYEQYF. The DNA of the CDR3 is TGTGCCATCAGTGAGAGTAGGACTAGCGGGGGTTCGTCCTACGAGCAGTACTTC.

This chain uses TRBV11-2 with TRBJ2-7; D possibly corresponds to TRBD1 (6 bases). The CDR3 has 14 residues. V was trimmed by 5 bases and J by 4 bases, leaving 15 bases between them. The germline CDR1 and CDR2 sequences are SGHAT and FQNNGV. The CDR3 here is CASSVRGQIYEQYF. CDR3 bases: TGTGCCAGCAGCGTGAGGGGACAAATATACGAGCAGTACTTC.

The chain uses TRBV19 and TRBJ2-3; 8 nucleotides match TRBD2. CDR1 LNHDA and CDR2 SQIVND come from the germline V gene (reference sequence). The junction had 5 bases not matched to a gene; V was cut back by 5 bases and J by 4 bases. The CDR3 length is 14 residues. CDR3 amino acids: CASSPGGAPDTQYF. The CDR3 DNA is TGTGCCAGTAGTCCGGGGGGGGCTCCAGATACGCAGTATTTT.

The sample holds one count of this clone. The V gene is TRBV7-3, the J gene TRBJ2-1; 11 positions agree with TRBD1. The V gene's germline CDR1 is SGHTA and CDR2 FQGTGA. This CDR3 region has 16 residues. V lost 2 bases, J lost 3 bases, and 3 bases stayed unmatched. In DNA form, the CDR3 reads TGTGCCAGCAGCTTATTGGGGACAGGGGGCTACAATGAGCAGTTCTTC. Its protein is CASSLLGTGGYNEQFF.

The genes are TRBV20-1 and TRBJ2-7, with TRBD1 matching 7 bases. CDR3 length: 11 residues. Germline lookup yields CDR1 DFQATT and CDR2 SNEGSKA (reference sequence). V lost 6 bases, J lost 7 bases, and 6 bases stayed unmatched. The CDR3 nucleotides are TGCAGTGCAGGGGGCCTGGCAGAGCAGTACTTC. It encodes CSAGGLAEQYF.

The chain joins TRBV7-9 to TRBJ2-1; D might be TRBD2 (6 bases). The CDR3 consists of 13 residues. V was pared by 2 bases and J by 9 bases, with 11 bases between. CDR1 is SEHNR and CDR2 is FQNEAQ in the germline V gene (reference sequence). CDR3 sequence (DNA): TGTGCCAGCAGCTTACTAGCGCCCAGTGAGCAGTTCTTC. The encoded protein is CASSLLAPSEQFF. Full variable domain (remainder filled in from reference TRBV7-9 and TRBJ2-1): DTGVSQNPRHKITKRGQNVTFRCDPISEHNRLYWYRQTLGQGPEFLTYFQNEAQLEKSRLLSDRFSAERPKGSFSTLEIQRTEQGDSAMYLCASSLLAPSEQFFGPGTRLTVL.

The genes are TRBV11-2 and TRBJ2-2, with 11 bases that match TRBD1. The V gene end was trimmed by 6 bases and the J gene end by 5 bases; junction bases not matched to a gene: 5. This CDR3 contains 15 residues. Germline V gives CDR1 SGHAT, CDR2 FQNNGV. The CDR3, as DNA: TGTGCCAGCAGTTCCGGGACAGGGGGGACCGGGGAGCTGTTTTTT. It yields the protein CASSSGTGGTGELFF.

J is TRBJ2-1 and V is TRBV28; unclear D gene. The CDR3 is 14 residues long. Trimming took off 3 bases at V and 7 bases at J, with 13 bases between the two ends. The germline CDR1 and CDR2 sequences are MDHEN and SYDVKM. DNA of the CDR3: TGTGCCAGCAGTTTTGTAGCCCTACCGAATGAGCAGTTCTTC. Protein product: CASSFVALPNEQFF. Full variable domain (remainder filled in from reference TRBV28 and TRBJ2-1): DVKVTQSSRYLVKRTGEKVFLECVQDMDHENMFWYRQDPGLGLRLIYFSYDVKMKEKGDIPEGYSVSREKKERFSLILESASTNQTSMYLCASSFVALPNEQFFGPGTRLTVL.

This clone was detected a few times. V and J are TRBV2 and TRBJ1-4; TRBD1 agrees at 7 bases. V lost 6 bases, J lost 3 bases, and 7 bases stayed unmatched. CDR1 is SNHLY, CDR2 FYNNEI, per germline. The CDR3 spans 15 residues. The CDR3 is CASRSYRGSNEKLFF. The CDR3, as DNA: TGTGCCAGCAGATCATACAGGGGATCTAATGAAAAACTGTTTTTT.

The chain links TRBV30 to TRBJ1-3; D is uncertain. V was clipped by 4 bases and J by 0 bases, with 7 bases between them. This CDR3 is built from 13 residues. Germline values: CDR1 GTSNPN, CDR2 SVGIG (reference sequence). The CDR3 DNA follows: TGTGCCTGGAACATAAACTCTGGAAACACCATATATTTT. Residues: CAWNINSGNTIYF. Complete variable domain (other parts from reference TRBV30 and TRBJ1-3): SQTIHQWPATLVQPVGSPLSLECTVEGTSNPNLYWYRQAAGRGLQLLFYSVGIGQISSEVPQNLSASRPQDRQFILSSKKLLLSDSGFYLCAWNINSGNTIYFGEGSWLTVV.

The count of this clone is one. Here the CDR3 reads CASSRSQGVNTEAFF. As DNA, the CDR3 is TGTGCCAGCTCACGTTCACAGGGGGTGAACACTGAAGCTTTCTTT. The chain recombines TRBV18 with TRBJ1-1, with 8 bases lining up with TRBD1. The germline gives CDR1 KGHSH, CDR2 LQKENI. The length of the CDR3 is 15 residues. The V segment lost 4 bases and the J segment 0 bases; nucleotides outside the gene matches: 4.

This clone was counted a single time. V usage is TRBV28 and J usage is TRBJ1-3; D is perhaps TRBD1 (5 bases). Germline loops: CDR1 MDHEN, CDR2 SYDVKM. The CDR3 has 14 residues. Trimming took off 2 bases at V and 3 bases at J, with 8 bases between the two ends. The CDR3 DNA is TGTGCCAGCAGTTTAGTTCAGGGTGGAAACACCATATATTTT. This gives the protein CASSLVQGGNTIYF.

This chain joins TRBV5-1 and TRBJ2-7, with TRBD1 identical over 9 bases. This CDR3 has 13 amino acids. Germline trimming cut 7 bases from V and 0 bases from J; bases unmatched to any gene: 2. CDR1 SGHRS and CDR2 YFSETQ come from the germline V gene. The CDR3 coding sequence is TGCGCCAGCGGACAGGGGAACTCCTACGAGCAGTACTTC. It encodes CASGQGNSYEQYF.

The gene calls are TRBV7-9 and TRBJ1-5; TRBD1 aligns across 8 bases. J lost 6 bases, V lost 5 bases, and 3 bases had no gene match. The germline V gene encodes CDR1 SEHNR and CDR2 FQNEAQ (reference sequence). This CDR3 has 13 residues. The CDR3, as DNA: TGTGCCAGCAGCCCCGACAGGGGTCAGCCCCAGCATTTT. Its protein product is CASSPDRGQPQHF.

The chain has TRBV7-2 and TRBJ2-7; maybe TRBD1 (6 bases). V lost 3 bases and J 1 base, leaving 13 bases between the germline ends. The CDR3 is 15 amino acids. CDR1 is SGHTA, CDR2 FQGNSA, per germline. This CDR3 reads CASSFTRDTSYEQYF. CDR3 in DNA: TGTGCCAGCAGCTTTACCCGGGACACATCCTACGAGCAGTACTTC.